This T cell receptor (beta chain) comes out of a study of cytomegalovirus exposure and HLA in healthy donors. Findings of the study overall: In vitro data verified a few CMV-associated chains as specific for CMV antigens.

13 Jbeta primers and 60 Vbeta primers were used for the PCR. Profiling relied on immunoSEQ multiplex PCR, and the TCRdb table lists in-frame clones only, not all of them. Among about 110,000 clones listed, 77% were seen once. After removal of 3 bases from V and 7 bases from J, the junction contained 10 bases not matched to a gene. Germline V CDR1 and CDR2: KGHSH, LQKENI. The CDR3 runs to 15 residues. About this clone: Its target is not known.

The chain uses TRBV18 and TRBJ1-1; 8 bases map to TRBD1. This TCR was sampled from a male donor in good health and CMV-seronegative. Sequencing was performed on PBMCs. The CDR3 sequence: CASSPLLTGGHEAFF. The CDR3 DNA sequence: TGTGCCAGCTCACCGCTTCTTACAGGGGGGCATGAAGCTTTCTTT.